The sequence of this T cell receptor beta chain was determined in a study of blood T cell repertoires in COVID-19. Background on the study: Samples came from the United States, Italy and Spain, spanning acute and convalescent COVID-19. The cDNA or gDNA used as material had been derived from T cells, B-cell-depleted T cells, or PBMCs.

Germline loops: CDR1 SGHRS, CDR2 YFSETQ. V lost 3 bases and J 2 bases, leaving 12 bases between the germline ends. The length of the CDR3 is 14 residues. Original processing methods: The assay estimated nucleated cells by amplifying reference gene primers. TCRdb keeps only in-frame clones here, not all; method: immunoSEQ multiplex PCR. V and J calls and clone size are those listed in that table; D and trimming were worked out from the DNA. The table includes roughly 200,000 clones, around four fifths detected once. The sequence was obtained from a man between 35 and 55 years old with active or convalescent COVID-19. The chain couples TRBV5-1 to TRBJ2-7; maybe TRBD1 (5 bases). Sample: peripheral blood. The CDR3 DNA is TGCGCCAGCAGCTCGGACATAACCCCCTACGAGCAGTACTTC. As protein: CASSSDITPYEQYF.